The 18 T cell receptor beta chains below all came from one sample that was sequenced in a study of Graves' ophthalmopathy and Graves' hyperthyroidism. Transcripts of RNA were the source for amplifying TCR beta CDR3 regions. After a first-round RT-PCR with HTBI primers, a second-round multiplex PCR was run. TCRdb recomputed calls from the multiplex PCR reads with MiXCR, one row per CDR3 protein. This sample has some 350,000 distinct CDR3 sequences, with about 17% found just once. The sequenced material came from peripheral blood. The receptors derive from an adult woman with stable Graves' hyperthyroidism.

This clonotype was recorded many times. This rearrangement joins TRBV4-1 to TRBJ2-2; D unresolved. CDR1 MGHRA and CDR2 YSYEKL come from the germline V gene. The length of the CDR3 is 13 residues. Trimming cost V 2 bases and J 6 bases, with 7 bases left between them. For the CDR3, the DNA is TGCGCCAGCAGCCAACTTTCGTCCGGGGAGCTGTTTTTT. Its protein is CASSQLSSGELFF.

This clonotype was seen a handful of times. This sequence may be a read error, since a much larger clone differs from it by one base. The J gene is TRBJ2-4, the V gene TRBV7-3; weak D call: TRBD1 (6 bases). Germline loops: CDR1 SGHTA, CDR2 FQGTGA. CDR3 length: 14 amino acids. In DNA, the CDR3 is TGTGCCAGCAGCCTGGACTCCTTAGGGGACATTAAGTACTTC. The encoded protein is CASSLDSLGDIKYF.

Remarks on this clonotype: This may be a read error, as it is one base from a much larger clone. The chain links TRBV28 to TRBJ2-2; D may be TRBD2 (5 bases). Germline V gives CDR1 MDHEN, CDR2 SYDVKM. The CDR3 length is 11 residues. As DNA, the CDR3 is TGTGCCAGCGGCTCTACCGGGGAGCTGTGTTTT. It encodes CASGSTGELCF. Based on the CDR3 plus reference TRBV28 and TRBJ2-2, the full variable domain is DVKVTQSSRYLVKRTGEKVFLECVQDMDHENMFWYRQDPGLGLRLIYFSYDVKMKEKGDIPEGYSVSREKKERFSLILESASTNQTSMYLCASGSTGELCFGEGSRLTVL.

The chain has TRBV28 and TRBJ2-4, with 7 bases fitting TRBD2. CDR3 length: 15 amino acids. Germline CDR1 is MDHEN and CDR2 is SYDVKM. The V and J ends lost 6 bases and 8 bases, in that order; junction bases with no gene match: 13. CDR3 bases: TGTGCCAGCAGCCCGAGCGGGAATCGCGAGTACATTCAGTACTTC. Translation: CASSPSGNREYIQYF.

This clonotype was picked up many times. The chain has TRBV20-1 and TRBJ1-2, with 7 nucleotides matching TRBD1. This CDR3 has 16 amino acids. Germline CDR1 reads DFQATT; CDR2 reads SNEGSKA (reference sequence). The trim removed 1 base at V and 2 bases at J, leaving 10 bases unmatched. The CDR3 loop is CSARAGTEAQNYGYTF. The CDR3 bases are TGCAGTGCTAGAGCCGGGACAGAAGCTCAAAACTATGGCTACACCTTC.

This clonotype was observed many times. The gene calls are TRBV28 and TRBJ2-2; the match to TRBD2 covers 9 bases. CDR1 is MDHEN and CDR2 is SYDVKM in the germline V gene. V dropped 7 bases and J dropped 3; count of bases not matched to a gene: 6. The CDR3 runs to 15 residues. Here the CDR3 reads CASMVLAGYTGELFF. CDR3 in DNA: TGTGCCAGCATGGTACTAGCGGGCTACACCGGGGAGCTGTTTTTT.

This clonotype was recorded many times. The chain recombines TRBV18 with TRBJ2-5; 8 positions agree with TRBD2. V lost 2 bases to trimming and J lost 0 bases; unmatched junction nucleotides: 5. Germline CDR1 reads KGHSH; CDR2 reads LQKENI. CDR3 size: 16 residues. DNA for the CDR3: TGTGCCAGCTCACCAAGGCGGGGGGACGACCAAGAGACCCAGTACTTC. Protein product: CASSPRRGDDQETQYF.

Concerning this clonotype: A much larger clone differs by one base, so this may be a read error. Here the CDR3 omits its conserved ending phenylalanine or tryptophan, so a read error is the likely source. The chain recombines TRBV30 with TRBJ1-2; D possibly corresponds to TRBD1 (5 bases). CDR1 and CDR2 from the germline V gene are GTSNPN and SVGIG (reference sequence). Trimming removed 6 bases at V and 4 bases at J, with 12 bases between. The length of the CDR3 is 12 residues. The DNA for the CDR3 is TGTGCCTGCTTAGGGACCCCCTATGGCTACACCATC. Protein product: CACLGTPYGYTI.

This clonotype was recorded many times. CDR3 residues: CASSEWGLYYGYTF. Here the CDR3 DNA reads TGTGCCAGCAGTGAATGGGGACTCTACTATGGCTACACCTTC. The chain employs TRBV25-1 and TRBJ1-2; possible D gene TRBD1, 5 bases. CDR3 size: 14 residues. Per the germline V gene, CDR1 is MGHDK and CDR2 is SYGVNS. Between the trimmed V and J ends, which lost 1 base and 3 bases, there was a span of 9 bases.

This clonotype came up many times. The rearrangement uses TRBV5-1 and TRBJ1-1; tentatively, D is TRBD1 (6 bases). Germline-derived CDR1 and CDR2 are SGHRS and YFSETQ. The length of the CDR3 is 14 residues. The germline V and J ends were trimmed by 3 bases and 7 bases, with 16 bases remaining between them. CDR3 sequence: CASSSAETGREAFF. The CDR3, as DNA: TGCGCCAGCAGCTCAGCCGAGACAGGCCGTGAAGCTTTCTTT.

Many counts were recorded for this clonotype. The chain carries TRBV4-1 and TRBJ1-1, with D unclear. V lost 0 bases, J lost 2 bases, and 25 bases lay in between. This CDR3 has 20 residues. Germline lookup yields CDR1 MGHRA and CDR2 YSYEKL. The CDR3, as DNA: TGCGCCAGCAGCCAAGACTCATGGACTGGGTTACCCCGAACTAACACTGAAGCTTTCTTT. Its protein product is CASSQDSWTGLPRTNTEAFF.

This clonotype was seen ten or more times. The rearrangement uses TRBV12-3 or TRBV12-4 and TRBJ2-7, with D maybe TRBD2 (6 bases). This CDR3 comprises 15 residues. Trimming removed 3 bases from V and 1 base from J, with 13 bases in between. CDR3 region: CASSFGMGLSYEQYF. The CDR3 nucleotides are TGTGCCAGCAGTTTCGGGATGGGACTTTCCTACGAGCAGTACTTC.

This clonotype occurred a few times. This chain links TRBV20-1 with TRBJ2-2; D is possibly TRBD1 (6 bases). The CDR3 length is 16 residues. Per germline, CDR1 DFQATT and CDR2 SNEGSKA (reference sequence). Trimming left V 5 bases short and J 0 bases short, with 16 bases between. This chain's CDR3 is CSARDKRTANTGELFF. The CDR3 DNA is TGCAGTGCTCGGGACAAACGAACCGCGAACACCGGGGAGCTGTTTTTT.

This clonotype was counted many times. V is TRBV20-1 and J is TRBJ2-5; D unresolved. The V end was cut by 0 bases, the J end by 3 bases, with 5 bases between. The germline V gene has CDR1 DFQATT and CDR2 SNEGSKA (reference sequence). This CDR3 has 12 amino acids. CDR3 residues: CSARDSKETQYF. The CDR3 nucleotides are TGCAGTGCTAGAGACAGCAAAGAGACCCAGTACTTC.

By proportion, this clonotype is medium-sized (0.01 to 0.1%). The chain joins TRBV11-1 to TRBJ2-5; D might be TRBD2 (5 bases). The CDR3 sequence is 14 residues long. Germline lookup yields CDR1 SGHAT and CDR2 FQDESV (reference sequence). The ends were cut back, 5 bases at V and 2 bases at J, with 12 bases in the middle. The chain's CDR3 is CASSTWTLQETQYF. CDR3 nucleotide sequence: TGTGCCAGCAGCACTTGGACTCTTCAAGAGACCCAGTACTTC.

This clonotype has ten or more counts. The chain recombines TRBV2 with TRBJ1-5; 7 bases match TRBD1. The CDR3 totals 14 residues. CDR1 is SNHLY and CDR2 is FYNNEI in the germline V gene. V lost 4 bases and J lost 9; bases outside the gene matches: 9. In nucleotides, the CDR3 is TGTGCCAGCAGTGTGGACAGGCCCCCAGGGCCCCAGCATTTT. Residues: CASSVDRPPGPQHF. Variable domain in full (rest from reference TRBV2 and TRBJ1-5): EPEVTQTPSHQVTQMGQEVILRCVPISNHLYFYWYRQILGQKVEFLVSFYNNEISEKSEIFDDQFSVERPDGSNFTLKIRSTKLEDSAMYFCASSVDRPPGPQHFGDGTRLSIL.

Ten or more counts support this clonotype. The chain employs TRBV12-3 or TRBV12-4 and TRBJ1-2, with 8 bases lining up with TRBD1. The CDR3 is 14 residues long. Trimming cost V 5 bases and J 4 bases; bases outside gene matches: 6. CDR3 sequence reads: CASSQGAPTYGYTF. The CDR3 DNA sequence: TGTGCCAGCAGTCAGGGGGCCCCTACCTATGGCTACACCTTC.

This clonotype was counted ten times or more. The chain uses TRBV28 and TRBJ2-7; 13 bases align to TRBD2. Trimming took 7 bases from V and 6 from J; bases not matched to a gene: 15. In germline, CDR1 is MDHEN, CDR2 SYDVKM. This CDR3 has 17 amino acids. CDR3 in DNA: TGTGCCAGCACGGGACTAGCGGGAAAAGACGGTACACTCGAGCAGTACTTC. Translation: CASTGLAGKDGTLEQYF.